Each of the 20 T cell receptor beta chains below was sequenced from the same sample in a study of regulatory T cells in long-lasting Graves disease (dated by TCRdb to the early 2020s). The library was produced with multiplex PCR. Sequencer: Illumina HiSeq 4000. iRepertoire HTBI primers and Arm-PCR amplification of CDR3 regions were used to construct TCR beta libraries. TCRdb trimmed the raw reads at Q25, called clones with MiXCR and kept productive beta chains. Rows are unified per CDR3 protein, each entry keeping the most common DNA and genes. The sample table holds about 360,000 distinct CDR3 sequences, of which roughly 17% were seen once. The ten largest clones represent just over 20% of the sample. Read against the paper, the sample's time point label means: newly diagnosed GD, antithyroid drugs for less than 3 months. For both TCR sequencing and RNA sequencing, RNA was extracted from PBMCs in TRIzol.

These records were also assigned to another study, of T cells in Graves' hyperthyroidism and ophthalmopathy.

The specimen was peripheral blood mononuclear cells (PBMCs), collected at new diagnosis, from a patient treated with antithyroid drugs. Receptor source: a woman aged 18-29 years with Graves disease. Donor details come from another sample of the same person, matched by shared clones.

Turning to this clonotype: At one end, the junction sequence differs from germline, possibly due to a read error. The J gene is TRBJ1-1, the V gene TRBV20-1; 10 bases line up with TRBD1. Germline-derived CDR1 and CDR2 are DFQATT and SNEGSKA (reference sequence). This CDR3 spans 13 amino acids. This chain's CDR3 is CSGPGQGDTEASF. CDR3 nucleotides: TGCAGTGGGCCCGGACAGGGGGACACTGAAGCTTCCTTT.

The sample holds a few counts of this clonotype. The CDR3 DNA reads TGTGCCAGCATGGGGACAGGCAACAACTATGGCTACACCTTC. Its translation: CASMGTGNNYGYTF. This chain connects TRBV7-9 to TRBJ1-2, with TRBD1 matching 8 bases. The germline V gene encodes CDR1 SEHNR and CDR2 FQNEAQ (reference sequence). The J segment lost 2 bases and the V segment lost 7 bases, leaving 6 bases of the junction unmatched. The CDR3 is made up of 14 amino acids.

This clonotype has a count of ten or more. V usage is TRBV20-1 and J usage is TRBJ2-5, with D hard to call. V gave up 0 bases and J gave up 4 bases, with 9 bases separating them. CDR3 length equals 13 residues. Germline-derived CDR1 and CDR2 are DFQATT and SNEGSKA (reference sequence). In DNA, the CDR3 is TGCAGTGCTAGAGATTTTTCGGGAGAGACCCAGTACTTC. It yields the protein CSARDFSGETQYF.

This chain joins TRBV27 and TRBJ2-7; TRBD2 matches at 8 bases. Unmatched junction bases numbered 4, after V lost 5 bases and J lost 4 bases. Germline V gene data show CDR1 as MNHEY and CDR2 as SMNVEV (reference sequence). The CDR3 has 13 residues. CDR3 loop: CASSQTSVYEQYF. CDR3 bases: TGTGCCAGCAGTCAGACTAGCGTGTACGAGCAGTACTTC.

This clonotype was counted ten times or more. V usage is TRBV6-4 and J usage is TRBJ2-3; D call uncertain. Germline V lookup: CDR1 MRHNA, CDR2 SNTAGT. The CDR3 sequence is 13 residues long. Trimming took 4 bases from V and 2 from J, leaving 7 bases between them. CDR3 bases: TGTGCCAGCAGTGCCCAGATCACAGATACGCAGTATTTT. The encoded protein is CASSAQITDTQYF.

This clonotype showed up just a few times. A junction end diverges from the germline sequence, so it may reflect a read error. The chain combines TRBV4-1 with TRBJ2-2, with a tentative D call TRBD1 (5 bases). The CDR3 runs 16 residues. In germline, CDR1 is MGHRA, CDR2 YSYEKL. CDR3 sequence: CASSQDGAPNTEELFF. The CDR3 DNA reads TGCGCCAGCAGCCAAGATGGGGCGCCGAACACCGAGGAGCTGTTTTTT.

Notes on this clonotype: A read error is likely here: a far larger clone is one base away. The chain carries TRBV28 and TRBJ2-1; D is unresolved. This CDR3 contains 13 residues. The germline V and J ends were trimmed by 2 bases and 10 bases, with 12 bases remaining between them. Per the germline V gene, CDR1 is MDHEN and CDR2 is SYDVKM. CDR3 nucleotides: TGTGCCAGCAGTTTAGGGTCGCTGGGGGAGCAGTTCTTC. Encoded protein: CASSLGSLGEQFF.

This clonotype occurred many times. The genes are TRBV28 and TRBJ1-5; D is possibly TRBD1 (5 bases). Germline CDR1 and CDR2: MDHEN and SYDVKM. The CDR3 runs 15 residues. V lost 6 bases and J 3 bases, leaving 15 bases between the germline ends. The DNA of the CDR3 is TGTGCCAGCAGATTTCAGGGATCCCTCAATCAGCCCCAGCATTTT. Translated: CASRFQGSLNQPQHF.

As to this clonotype: At one end, the junction sequence differs from germline, possibly due to a read error. The chain couples TRBV3-1 to TRBJ2-7; possibly TRBD1 for D (6 bases). The germline V gene encodes CDR1 LGHDT and CDR2 YNNKEL (reference sequence). The CDR3 has 13 residues. The CDR3 loop is CASSRGQNYVQYF. The CDR3, as DNA: TGTGCCAGCAGCCGGGGACAAAACTACGTGCAGTACTTC.

This clonotype was counted ten times or more. The genes are TRBV2 and TRBJ2-2; the D gene is possibly TRBD1 (5 bases). This CDR3 is 15 amino acids long. Trimming stripped 7 bases from V and 0 bases from J, with 12 bases between. CDR1 and CDR2 from the germline V gene are SNHLY and FYNNEI. The CDR3 protein is CASTRDSTNTGELFF. In DNA form, the CDR3 reads TGTGCCAGCACAAGAGACAGCACGAACACCGGGGAGCTGTTTTTT. The entire variable domain, with the rest obtained from reference TRBV2 and TRBJ2-2, is as follows: EPEVTQTPSHQVTQMGQEVILRCVPISNHLYFYWYRQILGQKVEFLVSFYNNEISEKSEIFDDQFSVERPDGSNFTLKIRSTKLEDSAMYFCASTRDSTNTGELFFGEGSRLTVL.

This clonotype was counted ten times or more. The chain joins TRBV7-9 to TRBJ1-2; 7 nucleotides match TRBD1. This CDR3 region has 15 residues. With 5 bases clipped from V and 5 bases from J, the junction kept 11 bases outside the gene matches. In germline, CDR1 is SEHNR, CDR2 FQNEAQ (reference sequence). The chain's CDR3 is CASSHGQEPQYGYTF. Here the CDR3 DNA reads TGTGCCAGCAGCCACGGACAGGAACCACAGTATGGCTACACCTTC.

The chain is built from TRBV20-1 and TRBJ2-7; 7 bases line up with TRBD2. Germline trimming cut 0 bases from V and 3 bases from J; bases unmatched to any gene: 8. This CDR3 is built from 15 residues. Germline CDR1 DFQATT, CDR2 SNEGSKA (reference sequence). The CDR3, as DNA: TGCAGTGCTAGAGATTTGTGGGGGGGGGTCTACGAGCAGTACTTC. Protein sequence: CSARDLWGGVYEQYF.

The chain is built from TRBV9 and TRBJ1-4; D ambiguous. This CDR3 comprises 15 residues. Trimming pared 1 base from V and 5 bases from J, leaving 12 bases between. Germline CDR1 and CDR2: SGDLS and YYNGEE. DNA for the CDR3: TGTGCCAGCAGCGTAACGGCAGCTTCAAATGAAAAACTGTTTTTT. Its translation: CASSVTAASNEKLFF. Complete variable domain (other parts from reference TRBV9 and TRBJ1-4): DSGVTQTPKHLITATGQRVTLRCSPRSGDLSVYWYQQSLDQGLQFLIQYYNGEERAKGNILERFSAQQFPDLHSELNLSSLELGDSALYFCASSVTAASNEKLFFGSGTQLSVL.

This clonotype was seen ten or more times. The rearrangement links TRBV11-2 to TRBJ2-3; 7 nucleotides match TRBD2. The CDR3 is 13 amino acids. V gave up 6 bases and J gave up 2 bases; unmatched junction bases: 2. CDR1 and CDR2 from the germline V gene are SGHAT and FQNNGV. CDR3 sequence reads: CASRGRVTDTQYF. The CDR3 coding sequence is TGTGCCAGCAGAGGGAGGGTCACAGATACGCAGTATTTT. The whole variable domain, remainder taken from reference TRBV11-2 and TRBJ2-3, is EAGVAQSPRYKIIEKRQSVAFWCNPISGHATLYWYQQILGQGPKLLIQFQNNGVVDDSQLPKDRFSAERLKGVDSTLKIQPAKLEDSAVYLCASRGRVTDTQYFGPGTRLTVL.

The sample holds a few counts of this clonotype. The gene calls are TRBV20-1 and TRBJ1-1; D gene uncertain. Trimming cost V 1 base and J 7 bases, with 13 bases left between them. CDR1 and CDR2 (germline): DFQATT, SNEGSKA (reference sequence). The CDR3 loop spans 13 amino acids. CDR3 in amino acids: CSARGGGSVEAFF. CDR3 nucleotide sequence: TGCAGTGCTAGAGGCGGCGGTTCGGTTGAAGCTTTCTTT.

This clonotype has ten or more counts. V and J are TRBV30 and TRBJ1-1; D unclear. Germline CDR1 is GTSNPN and CDR2 is SVGIG (reference sequence). Trimming pared 0 bases from V and 1 base from J, leaving 6 bases between. The CDR3 loop spans 13 amino acids. The CDR3 spells CAWSVRKNTEAFF. The CDR3 DNA reads TGTGCCTGGAGTGTCAGGAAGAACACTGAAGCTTTCTTT.

This clonotype was observed at least ten times. This rearrangement joins TRBV9 to TRBJ1-1, with unresolved D. The CDR3 loop spans 14 amino acids. Trimming cost V 0 bases and J 1 base, with 7 bases left between them. Germline-derived CDR1 and CDR2 are SGDLS and YYNGEE. The CDR3 bases are TGTGCCAGCAGCGTAGATTCTCCGAACACTGAAGCTTTCTTT. Translating it yields CASSVDSPNTEAFF.

The sample holds many counts of this clonotype. The V call is TRBV6-1, the J call TRBJ2-7; TRBD1 agrees at 9 bases. CDR1 and CDR2 from the germline V gene are MNHNS and SASEGT. This CDR3 is 21 amino acids long. The V and J ends lost 5 bases and 0 bases, in that order; junction bases with no gene match: 23. The CDR3 sequence: CASSKTPPGTGYPRGSYEQYF. CDR3 in DNA: TGTGCCAGCAGTAAGACTCCTCCCGGGACAGGGTACCCGAGGGGCTCCTACGAGCAGTACTTC.

This clonotype was observed at least ten times. The J gene is TRBJ1-2, the V gene TRBV12-3 or TRBV12-4, with TRBD1 as a possible D gene (5 bases). The CDR3 covers 13 residues. Deletions cut 7 bases from V and 4 bases from J, with 13 bases between. The DNA for the CDR3 is TGTGCCAGCACCCAATCTGGGGGCTATGGCTACACCTTC. Translation gives CASTQSGGYGYTF.

The rearrangement joins TRBV20-1 to TRBJ2-7, with TRBD2 matching 16 bases. The CDR3 covers 21 residues. Germline V lookup: CDR1 DFQATT, CDR2 SNEGSKA (reference sequence). The V segment lost 6 bases and the J segment 3 bases; nucleotides outside the gene matches: 23. CDR3 sequence reads: CSAEGSEGHPGLAGGLYEQYF. CDR3 DNA: TGCAGTGCCGAGGGATCGGAGGGACACCCGGGACTAGCGGGGGGGCTCTACGAGCAGTACTTC.